This TCR beta chain is from a study of cytomegalovirus exposure and HLA in healthy donors. Looking at the study overall: Unique TCR beta sequences numbering approximately 120 million came from approximately 180 million T cells in an earlier analysis. Study observations and caveats: Later analysis reportedly placed an Asian-associated ancestry cluster below the roughly 680-donor mean in N-insertions. Trimming of TCR beta V- and J-genes showed a link, identified in a later analysis, to a missense DCLRE1C variant.

13 Jbeta primers and 60 Vbeta primers were used for the PCR. Clones were read by immunoSEQ multiplex PCR, and TCRdb kept only the in-frame ones, dropping some. The sample has approximately 140,000 clones, about 81% seen once; the top ten hold 5.9%. In the case of this clone: Its antigen is not known.

J gave up 6 bases and V 4 bases, and 4 bases lay outside the gene matches. This CDR3 spans 14 amino acids. Looked up from germline, CDR1 is MNHEY and CDR2 is SVGAGI. The receptor comes from a woman aged 35 to 49 in good health and CMV-seropositive. This chain links TRBV6-5 with TRBJ1-4, with TRBD1 matching 8 bases. Sequencing was carried out using PBMCs. The CDR3 is CASSSSGGDEKLFF. Here the CDR3 DNA reads TGTGCCAGCAGTTCGTCAGGGGGCGATGAAAAACTGTTTTTT.